Shown below are 9 T cell receptor beta chains from a single sample sequenced in a study of T cell changes during pregnancy in multiple sclerosis. TCRdb keeps only in-frame clones here, not all; method: immunoSEQ multiplex PCR. Of some 97,000 clones listed, around 92% are singletons. The specimen comprised peripheral blood, sampled before pregnancy. The receptors come from a female donor with multiple sclerosis, enrolled in a pregnancy study.

V and J are TRBV4-3 and TRBJ2-6, with a possible D match to TRBD2 (6 bases). Trimming left V 8 bases short and J 0 bases short, with 17 bases between. This CDR3 has 17 residues. The germline V gene has CDR1 LGHNA and CDR2 YSLEER. The CDR3: CASPEGNDDSGANVLTF. In DNA form, the CDR3 reads TGCGCCAGCCCGGAGGGGAATGATGACTCTGGGGCCAACGTCCTGACTTTC.

The chain has TRBV19 and TRBJ2-2; 10 positions match TRBD1. The junction had 16 bases not matched to a gene; V was cut back by 10 bases and J by 8 bases. The CDR3 is 16 residues long. CDR1 is LNHDA, CDR2 SQIVND, per germline (reference sequence). For the CDR3, the DNA is TGTGCCACTACCAGACGGACAGGGGGGCCGGTGGGGGAGCTGTTTTTT. It codes for CATTRRTGGPVGELFF.

J is TRBJ2-5 and V is TRBV29-1; D is unclear. Between the trimmed V and J ends, which lost 2 bases and 1 base, there was a span of 5 bases. The CDR3 extends over 12 amino acids. Germline CDR1 is SQVTM and CDR2 is ANQGSEA. CDR3: CSVETSQETQYF. The CDR3, as DNA: TGCAGCGTTGAAACGAGCCAAGAGACCCAGTACTTC.

The chain is built from TRBV27 and TRBJ2-7; D perhaps matches TRBD1 (5 bases). Trimming left V 4 bases short and J 6 bases short, with 7 bases between. CDR1 is MNHEY and CDR2 is SMNVEV in the germline V gene (reference sequence). The CDR3 is made up of 11 amino acids. The DNA of the CDR3 is TGTGCCAGCAGTTCCACAGGCGAGCAGTACTTC. Translated: CASSSTGEQYF.

The chain is built from TRBV10-2 and TRBJ2-7; 8 bases fit TRBD2. The V gene's germline CDR1 is WSHSY and CDR2 SAAADI. This CDR3 comprises 11 residues. V was pared by 7 bases and J by 9 bases, with 5 bases of the junction left unmatched. The CDR3 protein is CASTTGGGQYF. CDR3 nucleotide sequence: TGCGCCAGCACCACGGGAGGGGGGCAGTACTTC.

V gene TRBV5-4 combines with J gene TRBJ1-2; D remains unclear. The CDR3 is 15 amino acids. V lost 4 bases and J 8 bases, leaving 21 bases between the germline ends. Germline CDR1 SGHNT, CDR2 YYREEE (reference sequence). CDR3 nucleotide sequence: TGTGCCAGCAGCCCCGTGAATTCACCTGCGGGGGGCTACACCTTC. It is translated as CASSPVNSPAGGYTF.

The gene calls are TRBV6-6 and TRBJ1-1, with D possibly TRBD1 on 5 matching bases. The CDR3 sequence is 16 residues long. Trimming took 6 bases from V and 5 from J, leaving 22 bases between them. The germline gives CDR1 MNHNY, CDR2 SVGAGI (reference sequence). The CDR3 sequence: CASRGVYGGVWTEAFF. The CDR3 DNA reads TGTGCCAGCAGGGGCGTATACGGGGGAGTGTGGACTGAAGCTTTCTTT.

This chain uses TRBV2 with TRBJ2-1; 10 nucleotides align to TRBD2. V dropped 8 bases and J dropped 12; count of bases not matched to a gene: 25. The CDR3 contains 18 residues. Germline CDR1 and CDR2: SNHLY and FYNNEI. The CDR3 nucleotides are TGTGCCAGCTTGGGGGGGATGAGTAGCGGGAGGCCCTCCAGGGTGCAGTTCTTC. Amino acid sequence: CASLGGMSSGRPSRVQFF.

The V call is TRBV14, the J call TRBJ1-4, with D maybe TRBD1 (6 bases). Trimming shortened V by 4 bases and J by 1 base, and 10 bases separated the two germline ends. The CDR3 has 15 amino acids. Per the germline V gene, CDR1 is SGHDN and CDR2 is FVKESK. In nucleotides, the CDR3 is TGTGCCAGCAGCCGACAGGCGTTAACTAATGAAAAACTGTTTTTT. It is translated as CASSRQALTNEKLFF.